A single sample is the source of the 14 T cell receptor beta chains below, sequenced in a study of shared clonotypes between healthy human individuals. The method was immunoSEQ multiplex PCR; TCRdb's version includes in-frame clones alone and lacks a portion of them. The repertoire includes millions of clones, 90% to 95% of them detected once, and 0.1% to 0.15% sits in the top ten. The sample consisted of naive CD4+ T cells sorted from blood. The subset was: CD45RA+ positively selected. The receptors here all came from a man aged 18 to 35 in good health.

This chain links TRBV25-1 with TRBJ2-3, with D possibly TRBD2 on 6 matching bases. Trimming cost V 6 bases and J 8 bases, with 24 bases left between them. The germline V gene encodes CDR1 MGHDK and CDR2 SYGVNS. The CDR3 has 16 residues. In DNA, the CDR3 is TGTGCCAGCAGCTACGAGGAGGGGCCCCGTCGTCGTACGCAGTATTTT. Its protein product is CASSYEEGPRRRTQYF.

The chain uses TRBV10-3 and TRBJ1-2; 9 bases are a match to TRBD1. This CDR3 is 13 amino acids long. V trimming: 10 bases; J trimming: 4 bases; junction bases outside the gene matches: 7. CDR1 is ENHRY, CDR2 SYGVKD, per germline. The CDR3 nucleotides read TGTGCCACGGGACAGGGTCTGAGCTATGGCTACACCTTC. As protein: CATGQGLSYGYTF.

J is TRBJ2-7 and V is TRBV10-3, with a weak D call TRBD2 (6 bases). The V end was cut by 0 bases, the J end by 2 bases, with 23 bases between. Germline CDR1 reads ENHRY; CDR2 reads SYGVKD. This CDR3 is 19 amino acids long. CDR3 loop: CAISESQGTMTGGPYEQYF. CDR3 coding DNA: TGTGCCATCAGTGAGTCGCAGGGTACAATGACTGGAGGGCCCTACGAGCAGTACTTC.

This clone was counted a single time. The chain combines TRBV9 with TRBJ1-1; no clear D. This CDR3 comprises 12 residues. The V gene's germline CDR1 is SGDLS and CDR2 YYNGEE. V was shortened by 0 bases and J by 6 bases, with 6 bases between the two germline ends. The DNA of the CDR3 is TGTGCCAGCAGCGTAGGACGGGCTGAAGCTTTCTTT. It codes for CASSVGRAEAFF.

This chain links TRBV4-3 with TRBJ2-2, with TRBD1 matching over 8 bases. Unmatched junction bases numbered 10, after V lost 4 bases and J lost 0 bases. This CDR3 region has 18 residues. Germline V gene sequence: CDR1 LGHNA, CDR2 YSLEER. The CDR3 nucleotides read TGCGCCAGCAGCCCCGACAGGGGCTTCGGATCGAACACCGGGGAGCTGTTTTTT. Translated: CASSPDRGFGSNTGELFF.

The gene calls are TRBV30 and TRBJ2-5, with a tentative D call TRBD2 (7 bases). The V end was cut by 5 bases, the J end by 5 bases, with 15 bases between. CDR3 length equals 13 residues. The germline gives CDR1 GTSNPN, CDR2 SVGIG (reference sequence). The CDR3 region has the DNA TGTGCCTGGTACACAGGGCGGGGGGAGACCCAGTACTTC. Protein: CAWYTGRGETQYF.

The V gene is TRBV30, the J gene TRBJ2-5; 14 nucleotides agree with TRBD2. The CDR3 is made up of 17 amino acids. CDR1 and CDR2 (germline): GTSNPN, SVGIG (reference sequence). The V gene end was trimmed by 8 bases and the J gene end by 5 bases; junction bases not matched to a gene: 16. This chain's CDR3 is CAGGSGLAGAQGETQYF. The CDR3 DNA reads as TGTGCCGGGGGTTCGGGACTAGCGGGGGCACAGGGTGAGACCCAGTACTTC.

The chain recombines TRBV4-1 with TRBJ2-4; 7 bases align to TRBD2. CDR1 and CDR2 from the germline V gene are MGHRA and YSYEKL. The CDR3 length is 13 residues. The V segment lost 3 bases and the J segment 8 bases; nucleotides outside the gene matches: 4. The CDR3 sequence: CASSQGLIDIQYF. The CDR3 region has the DNA TGCGCCAGCAGCCAGGGACTAATTGACATTCAGTACTTC.

The chain uses TRBV6-1 and TRBJ1-6, with TRBD1 identical over 8 bases. With 4 bases clipped from V and 13 bases from J, the junction kept 3 bases outside the gene matches. Looked up from germline, CDR1 is MNHNS and CDR2 is SASEGT. The CDR3 runs 12 residues. This chain's CDR3 is CASSATGEPLHF. CDR3 nucleotide sequence: TGTGCCAGCAGTGCGACAGGGGAGCCCCTCCACTTT.

This chain uses TRBV2 with TRBJ2-7; D is possibly TRBD1 or TRBD2 (6 bases each). Deletions cut 0 bases from V and 7 bases from J, with 10 bases between. Germline V gene sequence: CDR1 SNHLY, CDR2 FYNNEI. The CDR3 sequence is 13 residues long. The CDR3 protein is CASSEAQGGEQYF. DNA for the CDR3: TGTGCCAGCAGTGAAGCACAGGGAGGAGAGCAGTACTTC. Full variable domain (missing parts from reference TRBV2 and TRBJ2-7): EPEVTQTPSHQVTQMGQEVILRCVPISNHLYFYWYRQILGQKVEFLVSFYNNEISEKSEIFDDQFSVERPDGSNFTLKIRSTKLEDSAMYFCASSEAQGGEQYFGPGTRLTVT.

The genes are TRBV28 and TRBJ2-7, with 9 bases lining up with TRBD1. CDR1 and CDR2 from the germline V gene are MDHEN and SYDVKM. CDR3 length equals 14 residues. After removal of 6 bases from V and 4 bases from J, the junction contained 7 bases not matched to a gene. CDR3 sequence reads: CASSPDRGRYEQYF. DNA for the CDR3: TGTGCCAGCAGCCCAGACAGGGGGAGGTACGAGCAGTACTTC.

The chain joins TRBV11-3 to TRBJ1-1, with 8 positions matching TRBD1. This CDR3 is built from 18 residues. J was trimmed by 4 bases and V by 4 bases; bases with no gene match: 17. Per germline, CDR1 SGHNT and CDR2 YENEEA. In DNA form, the CDR3 reads TGTGCCAGCAGCTCCCCCTCGGGGGGGCAGGGGGCATGCACTGAAGCTTTCTTT. This sequence encodes CASSSPSGGQGACTEAFF.

The gene calls are TRBV5-4 and TRBJ2-5; D unresolved. Per germline, CDR1 SGHNT and CDR2 YYREEE (reference sequence). The CDR3 spans 15 residues. Trimming cost V 0 bases and J 3 bases, with 12 bases left between them. The CDR3 is CASSLGGRREETQYF. Here the CDR3 DNA reads TGTGCCAGCAGCTTGGGCGGACGGCGAGAAGAGACCCAGTACTTC.

The rearrangement uses TRBV5-1 and TRBJ2-1, with D maybe TRBD2 (6 bases). This CDR3 has 16 amino acids. The V and J ends lost 4 bases and 0 bases respectively, with 14 bases between them. CDR1 and CDR2 from the germline V gene are SGHRS and YFSETQ. Here the CDR3 reads CASSPAEGSSYNEQFF. In DNA form, the CDR3 reads TGCGCCAGCAGCCCCGCGGAGGGGAGCTCCTACAATGAGCAGTTCTTC.